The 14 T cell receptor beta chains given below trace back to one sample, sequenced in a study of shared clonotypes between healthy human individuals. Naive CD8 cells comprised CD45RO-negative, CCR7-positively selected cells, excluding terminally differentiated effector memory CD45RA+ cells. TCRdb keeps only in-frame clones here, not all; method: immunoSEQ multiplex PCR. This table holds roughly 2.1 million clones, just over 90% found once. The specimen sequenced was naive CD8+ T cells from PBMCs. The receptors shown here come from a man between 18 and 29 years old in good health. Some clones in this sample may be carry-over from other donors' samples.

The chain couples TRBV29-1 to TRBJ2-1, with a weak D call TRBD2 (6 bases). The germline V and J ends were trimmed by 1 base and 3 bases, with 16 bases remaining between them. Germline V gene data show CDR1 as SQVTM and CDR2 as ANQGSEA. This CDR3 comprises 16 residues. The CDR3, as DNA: TGCAGCGTTGAAGCCGGACTCGCGGGAATCTACAATGAGCAGTTCTTC. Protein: CSVEAGLAGIYNEQFF.

CDR3 sequence: CASSTRTSGKETQYF. In DNA, the CDR3 is TGTGCCAGCAGTACACGGACTAGCGGGAAGGAGACCCAGTACTTC. The chain carries TRBV27 and TRBJ2-5, with 12 positions matching TRBD2. The junction had 6 bases not matched to a gene; V was cut back by 5 bases and J by 5 bases. CDR1 is MNHEY and CDR2 is SMNVEV in the germline V gene (reference sequence). The CDR3 length is 15 residues.

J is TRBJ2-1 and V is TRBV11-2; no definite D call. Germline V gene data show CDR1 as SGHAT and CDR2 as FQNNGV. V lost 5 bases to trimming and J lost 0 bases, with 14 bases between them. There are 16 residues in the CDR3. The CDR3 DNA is TGTGCCAGCAGCCCTCCCCCACGCAGCTCCTACAATGAGCAGTTCTTC. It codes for CASSPPPRSSYNEQFF.

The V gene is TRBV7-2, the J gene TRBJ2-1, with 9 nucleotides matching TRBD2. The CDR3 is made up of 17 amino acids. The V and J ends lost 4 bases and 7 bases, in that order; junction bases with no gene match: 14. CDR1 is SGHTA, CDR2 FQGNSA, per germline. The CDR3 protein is CASSSRDWGLASNEQFF. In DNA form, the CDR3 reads TGTGCCAGCAGCTCGAGAGACTGGGGACTAGCTAGTAATGAGCAGTTCTTC.

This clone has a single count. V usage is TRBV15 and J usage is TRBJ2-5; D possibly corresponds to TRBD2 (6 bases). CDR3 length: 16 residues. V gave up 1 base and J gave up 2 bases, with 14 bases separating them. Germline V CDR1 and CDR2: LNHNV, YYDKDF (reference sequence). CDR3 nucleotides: TGTGCCACCAGCAGAGCCAGCGGGTACAATCAAGAGACCCAGTACTTC. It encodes CATSRASGYNQETQYF.

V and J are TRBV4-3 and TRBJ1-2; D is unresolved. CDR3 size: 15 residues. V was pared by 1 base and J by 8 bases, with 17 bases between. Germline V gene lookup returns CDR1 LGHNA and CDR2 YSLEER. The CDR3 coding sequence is TGCGCCAGCAGCCAAGGGTATGGGCCCGCCGGCGGCTACACCTTC. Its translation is CASSQGYGPAGGYTF.

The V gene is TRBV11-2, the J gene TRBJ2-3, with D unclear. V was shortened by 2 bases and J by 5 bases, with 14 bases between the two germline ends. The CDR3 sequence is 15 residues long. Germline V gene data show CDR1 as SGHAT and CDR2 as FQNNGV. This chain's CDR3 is CASSLIGSMGDTQYF. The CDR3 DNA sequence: TGTGCCAGCAGCTTAATCGGTTCGATGGGAGATACGCAGTATTTT.

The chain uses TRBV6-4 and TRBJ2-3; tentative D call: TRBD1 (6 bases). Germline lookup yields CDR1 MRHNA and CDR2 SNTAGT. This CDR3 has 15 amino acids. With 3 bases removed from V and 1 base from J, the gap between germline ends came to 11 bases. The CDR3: CASSERAGGTDTQYF. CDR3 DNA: TGTGCCAGCAGTGAGCGGGCAGGGGGCACAGATACGCAGTATTTT.

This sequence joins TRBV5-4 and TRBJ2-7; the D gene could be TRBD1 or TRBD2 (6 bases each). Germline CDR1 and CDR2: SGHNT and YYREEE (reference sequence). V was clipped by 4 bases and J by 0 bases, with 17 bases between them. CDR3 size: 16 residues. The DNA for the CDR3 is TGTGCCAGCAGCCCCGAGGGGGACGGGGGCTCCTACGAGCAGTACTTC. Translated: CASSPEGDGGSYEQYF.

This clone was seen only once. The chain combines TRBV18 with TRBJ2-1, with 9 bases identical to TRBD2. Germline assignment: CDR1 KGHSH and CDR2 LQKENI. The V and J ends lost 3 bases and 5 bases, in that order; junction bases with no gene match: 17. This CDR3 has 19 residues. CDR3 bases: TGTGCCAGCTCACCTCTAAGAAAGTCTAGCGGGAAAGTTAACAATGAGCAGTTCTTC. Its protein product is CASSPLRKSSGKVNNEQFF.

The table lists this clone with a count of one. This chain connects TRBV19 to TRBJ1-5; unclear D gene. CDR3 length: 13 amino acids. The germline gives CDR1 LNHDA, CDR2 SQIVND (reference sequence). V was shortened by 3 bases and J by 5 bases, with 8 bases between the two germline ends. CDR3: CASSIVKYQPQHF. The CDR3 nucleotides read TGTGCCAGTAGTATCGTGAAGTATCAGCCCCAGCATTTT.

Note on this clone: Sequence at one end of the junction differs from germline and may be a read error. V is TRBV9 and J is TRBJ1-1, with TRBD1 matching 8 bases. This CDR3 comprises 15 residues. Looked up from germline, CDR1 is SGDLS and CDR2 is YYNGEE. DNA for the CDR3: TGTGCCAGCAGCGTAGGGACAGGGTTGAAGACTGAAGCTTTCTTT. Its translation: CASSVGTGLKTEAFF.

CDR3 protein: CASSYEGRTNEKLFF. CDR3 bases: TGTGCCAGCAGTTACGAGGGGAGGACTAATGAAAAACTGTTTTTT. The chain combines TRBV6-5 with TRBJ1-4; tentatively, D is TRBD1 (5 bases). This CDR3 is built from 15 residues. Between the trimmed V and J ends, which lost 2 bases and 2 bases, there was a span of 9 bases. Germline V gene data show CDR1 as MNHEY and CDR2 as SVGAGI.

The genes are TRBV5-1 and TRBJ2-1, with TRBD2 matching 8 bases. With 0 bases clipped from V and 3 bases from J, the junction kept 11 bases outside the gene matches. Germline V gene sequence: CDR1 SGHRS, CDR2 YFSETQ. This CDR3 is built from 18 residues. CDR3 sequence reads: CASSLGGPAGEVYNEQFF. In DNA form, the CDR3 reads TGCGCCAGCAGCTTGGGGGGACCAGCGGGAGAGGTCTACAATGAGCAGTTCTTC.